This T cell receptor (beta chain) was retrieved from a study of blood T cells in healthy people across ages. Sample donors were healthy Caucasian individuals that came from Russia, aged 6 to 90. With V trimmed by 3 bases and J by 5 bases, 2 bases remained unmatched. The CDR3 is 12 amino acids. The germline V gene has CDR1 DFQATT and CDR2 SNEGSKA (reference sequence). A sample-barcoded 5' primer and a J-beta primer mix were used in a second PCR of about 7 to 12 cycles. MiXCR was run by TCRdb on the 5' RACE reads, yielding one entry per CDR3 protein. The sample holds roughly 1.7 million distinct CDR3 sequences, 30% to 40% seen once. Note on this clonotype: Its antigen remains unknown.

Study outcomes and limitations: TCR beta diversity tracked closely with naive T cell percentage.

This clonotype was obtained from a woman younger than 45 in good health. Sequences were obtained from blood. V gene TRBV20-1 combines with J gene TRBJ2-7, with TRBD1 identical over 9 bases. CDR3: CSASTGGHEQYF. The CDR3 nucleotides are TGCAGTGCTAGTACAGGGGGCCACGAGCAGTACTTC.